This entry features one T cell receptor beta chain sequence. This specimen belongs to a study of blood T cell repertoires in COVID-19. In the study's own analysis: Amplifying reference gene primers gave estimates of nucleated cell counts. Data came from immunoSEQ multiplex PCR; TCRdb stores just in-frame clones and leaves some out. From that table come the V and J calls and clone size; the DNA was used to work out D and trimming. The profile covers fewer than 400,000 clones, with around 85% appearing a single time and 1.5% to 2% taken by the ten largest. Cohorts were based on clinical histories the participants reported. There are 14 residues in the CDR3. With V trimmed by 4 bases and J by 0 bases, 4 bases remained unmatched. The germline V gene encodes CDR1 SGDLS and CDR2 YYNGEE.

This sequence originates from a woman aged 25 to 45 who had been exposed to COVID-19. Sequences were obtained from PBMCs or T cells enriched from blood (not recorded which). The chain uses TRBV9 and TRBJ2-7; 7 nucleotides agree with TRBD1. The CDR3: CASSPRDSSYEQYF. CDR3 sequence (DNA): TGTGCCAGCAGCCCCCGGGACAGCTCCTACGAGCAGTACTTC.